This T cell receptor (beta chain) is drawn from a study of identical twins. The CDR3 contains 19 residues. Trimming took 3 bases from V and 2 from J; bases not matched to a gene: 10. Germline CDR1 SGHAT, CDR2 FQDESV (reference sequence). TCRdb fed the 5' RACE reads into MiXCR, producing one record per CDR3 protein. The table lists fewer than 250,000 distinct CDR3 sequences, around 10% of them singletons. Input material: memory (CD45RO+) T cells sorted from blood. The clonotype was recovered from a woman aged 18 to 35 in good health. The chain links TRBV11-1 to TRBJ2-1, with 13 bases fitting TRBD2. The CDR3 region is CASSFPTSGGPRTYNEQFF. The CDR3 DNA follows: TGTGCCAGCAGCTTCCCGACTAGCGGGGGGCCCCGCACCTACAATGAGCAGTTCTTC.